The clone carrying this T cell receptor (beta chain) was detected only a few times. The antigen is not known. These data come from a study of T cells after yellow fever vaccination. Points from the study as a whole: Only a small proportion of the clonotypes turned up in both the CD4 and the CD8 compartments, likely arising from convergent recombination. The study noted that FACS-sorted repertoires could contain abundant clonotypes contaminating from the bulk population. Weaker, the secondary response peaked sooner, at day 5 versus 15.

Universal primer sites and UMIs were introduced during 5'RACE template-switching synthesis of TCR cDNA. A single record per CDR3 protein comes from TCRdb applying MiXCR to the 5' RACE reads. Of hundreds of thousands of distinct CDR3 sequences listed, 13% were seen once; the top ten hold over 12%. The specimen comprised PBMCs, sampled on the day of the yellow fever booster vaccination. This receptor was obtained from a man in his thirties or forties who received the YFV17D yellow fever vaccine.

The CDR3 bases are TGTGCCTCTCGTCCAAGCTTCCGGATGGCACGCAACACTGAAGCTTTCTTT. As protein: CASRPSFRMARNTEAFF. J is TRBJ1-1 and V is TRBV5-4; D gene uncertain. Trimming cost V 10 bases and J 2 bases, with 27 bases left between them. This CDR3 is built from 17 residues. The germline CDR1 and CDR2 sequences are SGHNT and YYREEE (reference sequence).